The next 15 T cell receptor beta chains were all read from a single sample in a study of radiation and T cells in renal cell carcinoma. Here immunoSEQ multiplex PCR was the method, and the copy in TCRdb shows in-frame clones only, minus some. The sample contains 130,000 or so clones, nearly 90% of which appear only once. The time point denotes: baseline pretreatment blood. Stated treatment: 15 Gy SBRT to primary tumor, nephrectomy 4 weeks later. The source was blood, collected from a patient whose treatment included radiotherapy and nephrectomy. These TCRs come from a woman between 45 and 60 years old with renal cell carcinoma.

This chain uses TRBV19 with TRBJ1-4, with 10 positions matching TRBD1. CDR3 length equals 15 residues. Germline V gene sequence: CDR1 LNHDA, CDR2 SQIVND (reference sequence). J lost 6 bases, V lost 11 bases, and 12 bases had no gene match. CDR3 amino acids: CAASGIGTGDEKLFF. For the CDR3, the DNA is TGTGCCGCATCGGGTATAGGGACAGGGGATGAAAAACTGTTTTTT.

The V gene is TRBV7-2, the J gene TRBJ2-2, with 9 bases fitting TRBD1. Germline assignment: CDR1 SGHTA and CDR2 FQGNSA. V dropped 5 bases and J dropped 7; count of bases not matched to a gene: 8. The CDR3 covers 15 residues. The CDR3 protein is CASSPIQGAVGELFF. The CDR3 nucleotides read TGTGCCAGCAGCCCGATACAGGGGGCGGTCGGGGAGCTGTTTTTT.

The chain uses TRBV2 and TRBJ2-5; 10 bases are shared with TRBD1. Germline CDR1 reads SNHLY; CDR2 reads FYNNEI. This CDR3 comprises 15 residues. Trimming removed 6 bases from V and 2 bases from J; junction bases left unmatched: 6. The CDR3: CASSMTGGRQETQYF. The CDR3 DNA reads TGTGCCAGCAGCATGACAGGGGGCAGGCAAGAGACCCAGTACTTC.

This clone was detected many times. The chain has TRBV5-6 and TRBJ1-4; D gene ambiguous. This CDR3 region has 13 residues. From germline, CDR1 is SGHDT and CDR2 YYEEEE. Between the trimmed V and J ends, which lost 4 bases and 8 bases, there was a span of 12 bases. CDR3 bases: TGTGCCAGCAGCCTGCTAGAGGTCGAAAAACTGTTTTTT. It is translated as CASSLLEVEKLFF.

The chain uses TRBV6-5 and TRBJ2-7; perhaps TRBD1 as D (5 bases). CDR1 and CDR2 from the germline V gene are MNHEY and SVGAGI. The ends were cut back, 0 bases at V and 4 bases at J, with 13 bases in the middle. CDR3 size: 15 residues. CDR3 residues: CASSYSQGFGYEQYF. CDR3 bases: TGTGCCAGCAGTTACTCGCAGGGTTTCGGATACGAGCAGTACTTC.

The chain is built from TRBV5-1 and TRBJ2-5, with 7 bases identical to TRBD1. The CDR3 sequence is 12 residues long. Trimming cost V 9 bases and J 1 base; bases outside gene matches: 3. CDR1 is SGHRS, CDR2 YFSETQ, per germline. In DNA form, the CDR3 reads TGCGCCACCCGGACAGGCCAAGAGACCCAGTACTTC. Translating it yields CATRTGQETQYF.

This clone came up a few times. The gene calls are TRBV7-8 and TRBJ1-1; D is possibly TRBD1 (5 bases). V lost 5 bases to trimming and J lost 11 bases, with 18 bases between them. This CDR3 is built from 13 residues. The V gene's germline CDR1 is SGHVS and CDR2 FQNEAQ. Here the CDR3 reads CASSLDPEQVAFF. CDR3 bases: TGTGCCAGCAGCCTGGACCCCGAACAGGTGGCTTTCTTT.

J is TRBJ2-1 and V is TRBV5-1; no firm D call. The V end lost 0 bases, the J end lost 7 bases, and 5 bases lay between the germline ends. The germline V gene encodes CDR1 SGHRS and CDR2 YFSETQ. The CDR3 has 12 amino acids. CDR3 in amino acids: CASSLAGNEQFF. In DNA, the CDR3 is TGCGCCAGCAGCTTGGCAGGAAATGAGCAGTTCTTC.

The rearrangement joins TRBV19 to TRBJ1-5; 7 bases map to TRBD1. The trim removed 6 bases at V and 9 bases at J, leaving 8 bases unmatched. Germline V gene sequence: CDR1 LNHDA, CDR2 SQIVND (reference sequence). This CDR3 comprises 13 residues. The CDR3 sequence: CASRDRAQGPQHF. As DNA, the CDR3 is TGTGCCAGTAGAGACAGGGCCCAAGGGCCCCAGCATTTT.

V gene TRBV7-2 combines with J gene TRBJ1-2; 7 positions agree with TRBD1. Germline CDR1 and CDR2: SGHTA and FQGNSA. The CDR3 contains 14 residues. V gave up 3 bases and J gave up 2 bases; unmatched junction bases: 3. The CDR3 here is CASSLAQGNYGYTF. The CDR3 region has the DNA TGTGCCAGCAGCTTGGCACAGGGGAACTATGGCTACACCTTC. Looking up the rest from reference TRBV7-2 and TRBJ1-2 gives the full variable domain: GAGVSQSPSNKVTEKGKDVELRCDPISGHTALYWYRQSLGQGLEFLIYFQGNSAPDKSGLPSDRFSAERTGGSVSTLTIQRTQQEDSAVYLCASSLAQGNYGYTFGSGTRLTVV.

The genes are TRBV11-2 and TRBJ1-2; 7 nucleotides align to TRBD1. The V segment lost 4 bases and the J segment 8 bases; nucleotides outside the gene matches: 10. Per the germline V gene, CDR1 is SGHAT and CDR2 is FQNNGV. The CDR3 contains 14 residues. CDR3: CASSSATGVGGYTF. In DNA form, the CDR3 reads TGTGCCAGCAGCTCCGCTACAGGGGTAGGAGGCTACACCTTC. Supplemented by reference TRBV11-2 and TRBJ1-2, the full variable domain reads EAGVAQSPRYKIIEKRQSVAFWCNPISGHATLYWYQQILGQGPKLLIQFQNNGVVDDSQLPKDRFSAERLKGVDSTLKIQPAKLEDSAVYLCASSSATGVGGYTFGSGTRLTVV.

V usage is TRBV13 and J usage is TRBJ1-3; no clear D gene. CDR1 is PRHDT and CDR2 is FYEKMQ in the germline V gene (reference sequence). The CDR3 is 16 residues long. Trimming shortened V by 0 bases and J by 0 bases, and 9 bases separated the two germline ends. The CDR3 spells CASSLGRGYSGNTIYF. The CDR3 DNA sequence: TGTGCCAGCAGCTTAGGCCGCGGGTACTCTGGAAACACCATATATTTT.

The rearrangement uses TRBV19 and TRBJ2-7; TRBD1 agrees at 7 bases. V trimming: 4 bases; J trimming: 2 bases; junction bases outside the gene matches: 5. Per the germline V gene, CDR1 is LNHDA and CDR2 is SQIVND (reference sequence). CDR3 length: 14 residues. This CDR3 is CASSTTGRPYEQYF. The CDR3 DNA sequence: TGTGCCAGTAGTACGACAGGGAGACCCTACGAGCAGTACTTC.

CDR3: CASKDRVAQPQHF. The CDR3 DNA is TGTGCCAGTAAAGACAGGGTTGCTCAGCCCCAGCATTTT. The J gene is TRBJ1-5, the V gene TRBV19; 7 bases map to TRBD1. CDR3 length: 13 residues. CDR1 LNHDA and CDR2 SQIVND come from the germline V gene (reference sequence). Trimming cost V 7 bases and J 6 bases; bases outside gene matches: 6.

The genes are TRBV14 and TRBJ2-2; a weak D match, TRBD2 (5 bases). The germline V and J ends were trimmed by 4 bases and 4 bases, with 13 bases remaining between them. Germline CDR1 reads SGHDN; CDR2 reads FVKESK. The CDR3 has 15 amino acids. DNA of the CDR3: TGTGCCAGCAGCCGGCGGGTCGTCGGCACCGGGGAGCTGTTTTTT. This codes for CASSRRVVGTGELFF.